Here is one TCR beta chain with its context. Its target is unknown. This specimen belongs to a study of vaccination effects on CD4 cells after COVID-19. The germline CDR1 and CDR2 sequences are LNHDA and SQIVND (reference sequence). This CDR3 region has 13 residues. The ends lost 10 bases at V and 5 bases at J; junction bases unmatched: 8. Overall study results and limits: Clones of infection and vaccine origin contracted markedly late after vaccination.

Profiling relied on immunoSEQ multiplex PCR, and the TCRdb table lists in-frame clones only, not all of them. The sample contains fewer than 90,000 clones, around 72% of which appear only once. Sequencing in the ViraFEST assay came after antigen-specific CD4+ T cells had been expanded with viral peptide pools, which were used to stimulate PBMC. Investigators separated out CD4+ T cells once more than nine days of culture had passed. The individual was infected with SARS-CoV-2 between March and December 2020, as confirmed by PCR. At days 3 and 7, half of the medium was exchanged for IL-2 medium. The TCR was taken from a human donor who had a prior SARS-CoV-2 infection. The chain recombines TRBV19 with TRBJ2-5; 9 bases map to TRBD1. The sample here was CD4+ T cells from PBMCs cultured with HIV peptides, taken before COVID-19 vaccination. Subset given: HIV-1 Nef peptide pool negative control/reference culture. The CDR3, as DNA: TGTGCCACCGGGGGGACAGGGTTCGAGACCCAGTACTTC. Encoded protein: CATGGTGFETQYF.